A single sample is the source of the 14 T cell receptor beta chains below, sequenced in a study of identical twins. TCRdb re-called the 5' RACE reads with MiXCR, one entry per CDR3 protein. The sample contains over 200,000 distinct CDR3 sequences, about a tenth of which appear only once. The sample was memory (CD45RO+) T cells sorted from blood. The origin of the receptors is a woman between 18 and 29 years old in good health.

V and J are TRBV4-3 and TRBJ1-4; 9 bases agree with TRBD1. Trimming removed 3 bases from V and 7 bases from J; junction bases left unmatched: 6. This CDR3 has 15 amino acids. Germline CDR1 LGHNA, CDR2 YSLEER. CDR3: CASSQGQGRSEKLFF. CDR3 coding DNA: TGCGCCAGCAGCCAGGGACAGGGTCGGAGTGAAAAACTGTTTTTT.

Turning to this clonotype: This sequence may be a read error, since a much larger clone differs from it by one base. This CDR3 is missing its conserved last phenylalanine or tryptophan, likely due to a read error. This chain joins TRBV12-3 or TRBV12-4 and TRBJ2-7; 14 bases agree with TRBD2. The CDR3 length is 14 residues. Trimming cost V 6 bases and J 6 bases; bases outside gene matches: 4. The CDR3 is CASSFGLAGGEQYL. CDR3 coding DNA: TGTGCCAGCAGCTTCGGACTAGCGGGAGGCGAGCAGTACTTA.

This clonotype was detected only a few times. A read error may account for a junction end that differs from germline. V is TRBV7-9 and J is TRBJ2-1; 8 bases match TRBD2. Germline CDR1 reads SEHNR; CDR2 reads FQNEAQ (reference sequence). The length of the CDR3 is 12 residues. The DNA of the CDR3 is TGTGCCAGCAGCCGATCGAGGGCGGGGGGAGTCTTC. Amino acid sequence: CASSRSRAGGVF.

The chain links TRBV9 to TRBJ2-5, with 7 bases lining up with TRBD1. The V gene's germline CDR1 is SGDLS and CDR2 YYNGEE. This CDR3 contains 15 residues. V lost 3 bases and J lost 2; bases outside the gene matches: 7. The CDR3 loop is CASSASPGQQETQYF. DNA for the CDR3: TGTGCCAGCAGCGCTAGTCCGGGACAGCAAGAGACCCAGTACTTC.

This clonotype came up a few times. The chain employs TRBV5-1 and TRBJ2-7; 8 bases map to TRBD1. The trim removed 4 bases at V and 5 bases at J, leaving 5 bases unmatched. There are 13 residues in the CDR3. Germline CDR1 and CDR2: SGHRS and YFSETQ. In DNA, the CDR3 is TGCGCCAGCAGCGACCAGGGGGCCGACGAGCAGTACTTC. It yields the protein CASSDQGADEQYF.

This clonotype was observed a handful of times. The chain recombines TRBV11-1 with TRBJ2-3, with D perhaps matching TRBD1 or TRBD2 (5 bases each). This CDR3 region has 14 residues. The germline V gene has CDR1 SGHAT and CDR2 FQDESV (reference sequence). Deletions cut 1 base from V and 5 bases from J, with 10 bases between. The CDR3 nucleotides are TGTGCCAGCAGCTTAGAAGTTGGGGGAGATACGCAGTATTTT. This encodes CASSLEVGGDTQYF.

This clonotype has a handful of counts. The chain couples TRBV9 to TRBJ2-1; TRBD2 agrees at 9 bases. Germline loops: CDR1 SGDLS, CDR2 YYNGEE. V lost 0 bases, J lost 4 bases, and 5 bases stayed unmatched. CDR3 size: 16 residues. CDR3 coding DNA: TGTGCCAGCAGCGTAGGAGCTAGCGGGGTGTACAATGAGCAGTTCTTC. This encodes CASSVGASGVYNEQFF. Looking up the rest from reference TRBV9 and TRBJ2-1 gives the full variable domain: DSGVTQTPKHLITATGQRVTLRCSPRSGDLSVYWYQQSLDQGLQFLIQYYNGEERAKGNILERFSAQQFPDLHSELNLSSLELGDSALYFCASSVGASGVYNEQFFGPGTRLTVL.

This clonotype was seen ten or more times. CDR3 bases: TGTGCCAGCAGCTTAGTGCTAGCAGAGGAGCAGTTCTTC. Translation gives CASSLVLAEEQFF. This rearrangement joins TRBV5-6 to TRBJ2-1; D may be TRBD2 (5 bases). V was cut by 2 bases and J by 10 bases, with 13 bases left in between. Germline V gene sequence: CDR1 SGHDT, CDR2 YYEEEE. CDR3 length: 13 amino acids.

This clonotype was detected many times. The chain is built from TRBV7-2 and TRBJ1-5; maybe TRBD1 (5 bases). Trimming removed 5 bases from V and 2 bases from J, with 7 bases in between. Looked up from germline, CDR1 is SGHTA and CDR2 is FQGNSA. This CDR3 has 13 amino acids. CDR3 region: CASSPQGNQPQHF. For the CDR3, the DNA is TGTGCCAGCAGCCCACAGGGCAATCAGCCCCAGCATTTT.

V usage is TRBV20-1 and J usage is TRBJ2-3; 9 nucleotides match TRBD2. CDR3 length equals 14 residues. CDR1 DFQATT and CDR2 SNEGSKA come from the germline V gene (reference sequence). After removal of 2 bases from V and 4 bases from J, the junction contained 4 bases not matched to a gene. The CDR3 nucleotides are TGCAGTGCTAGAACCGCGGGGGGGGCAGATACGCAGTATTTT. Translating it yields CSARTAGGADTQYF.

At least ten counts were recorded for this clonotype. The chain is built from TRBV12-3 or TRBV12-4 and TRBJ1-2; TRBD1 might be the D (5 bases). The CDR3 runs 15 residues. The germline V and J ends were trimmed by 5 bases and 7 bases, with 20 bases remaining between them. CDR3 in amino acids: CASSPGTARTSGYTF. The CDR3 DNA sequence: TGTGCCAGCAGTCCAGGGACCGCCCGAACATCTGGCTACACCTTC.

The V call is TRBV25-1, the J call TRBJ2-2, with D unresolved. Germline lookup yields CDR1 MGHDK and CDR2 SYGVNS. The CDR3 extends over 14 amino acids. V shed 2 bases and J shed 6 bases, with 10 bases lying between them. The CDR3 reads CASSELGRSGELFF. For the CDR3, the DNA is TGTGCCAGCAGTGAACTTGGGCGGTCCGGGGAGCTGTTTTTT.

The J gene is TRBJ1-1, the V gene TRBV6-5; D might be TRBD1 (5 bases). Germline V CDR1 and CDR2: MNHEY, SVGAGI. V was clipped by 2 bases and J by 0 bases, with 10 bases between them. The CDR3 has 15 residues. The CDR3 nucleotides are TGTGCCAGCAGTTACAACAGGCTCATGAACACTGAAGCTTTCTTT. It translates to CASSYNRLMNTEAFF.

This clonotype showed up just a few times. The chain is built from TRBV5-1 and TRBJ2-3, with a tentative D call TRBD2 (7 bases). CDR1 SGHRS and CDR2 YFSETQ come from the germline V gene. This CDR3 is 17 amino acids long. V shed 2 bases and J shed 5 bases, with 21 bases lying between them. CDR3 in amino acids: CASSLQGVRGTRDTQYF. CDR3 bases: TGCGCCAGCAGCTTACAGGGAGTGCGGGGGACACGAGATACGCAGTATTTT.